The next 26 T cell receptor beta chains were all read from a single sample in a study of cytomegalovirus exposure and HLA in healthy donors. Both 60 Vbeta primers and 13 Jbeta primers went into the PCR. Some clones are missing from TCRdb's copy, which holds only in-frame ones; the method was immunoSEQ multiplex PCR. The data hold about 130,000 clones, with 81% observed a single time. The source material was PBMCs. The receptors derive from a man between 18 and 35 years old in good health and CMV-seronegative.

The chain is built from TRBV2 and TRBJ1-6, with 7 bases that match TRBD1. V lost 8 bases to trimming and J lost 7 bases; unmatched junction nucleotides: 14. From germline, CDR1 is SNHLY and CDR2 FYNNEI. There are 16 residues in the CDR3. Here the CDR3 reads CASRKEPGQLNSPLHF. The CDR3 DNA follows: TGTGCCAGCCGGAAAGAACCGGGACAGCTGAATTCACCCCTCCACTTT.

This clone was seen only once. The chain couples TRBV19 to TRBJ1-2, with 8 positions matching TRBD1. CDR1 and CDR2 from the germline V gene are LNHDA and SQIVND (reference sequence). CDR3 length: 14 amino acids. V dropped 4 bases and J dropped 5; count of bases not matched to a gene: 6. CDR3 in DNA: TGTGCCAGTAGTACGGGACAGGTACGGTATGGCTACACCTTC. It is translated as CASSTGQVRYGYTF.

The chain uses TRBV4-3 and TRBJ2-5; a weak D match, TRBD2 (5 bases). Germline-derived CDR1 and CDR2 are LGHNA and YSLEER. Trimming left V 4 bases short and J 2 bases short, with 11 bases between. The CDR3 has 14 amino acids. CDR3 residues: CASSPRRWQETQYF. CDR3 nucleotides: TGCGCCAGCAGCCCCAGGAGGTGGCAAGAGACCCAGTACTTC.

V usage is TRBV11-3 and J usage is TRBJ1-1, with D unresolved. The V and J ends lost 3 bases and 5 bases respectively, with 10 bases between them. Germline lookup yields CDR1 SGHNT and CDR2 YENEEA. The CDR3 totals 13 residues. The CDR3 DNA sequence: TGTGCCAGCAGCTTGTCTAGGAGGACTGAAGCTTTCTTT. It encodes CASSLSRRTEAFF.

The J gene is TRBJ2-5, the V gene TRBV9, with TRBD2 matching 13 bases. The length of the CDR3 is 18 residues. Trimming took 3 bases from V and 3 from J; bases not matched to a gene: 11. Germline V CDR1 and CDR2: SGDLS, YYNGEE. The DNA of the CDR3 is TGTGCCAGCAGCGCCGATGGACTAGCGGGGGAACCGGAAGAGACCCAGTACTTC. Amino acids: CASSADGLAGEPEETQYF. Drawing the rest from reference TRBV9 and TRBJ2-5, the complete variable domain is DSGVTQTPKHLITATGQRVTLRCSPRSGDLSVYWYQQSLDQGLQFLIQYYNGEERAKGNILERFSAQQFPDLHSELNLSSLELGDSALYFCASSADGLAGEPEETQYFGPGTRLLVL.

This clone showed up just once. The genes are TRBV30 and TRBJ1-1; unclear D gene. The germline CDR1 and CDR2 sequences are GTSNPN and SVGIG (reference sequence). V lost 4 bases, J lost 6 bases, and 21 bases lay in between. The CDR3 has 15 amino acids. Here the CDR3 reads CAWNTPGASNSEAFF. For the CDR3, the DNA is TGTGCCTGGAACACGCCCGGAGCGAGTAACTCTGAAGCTTTCTTT.

The chain has TRBV5-1 and TRBJ2-5; a weak D match, TRBD2 (5 bases). V was shortened by 4 bases and J by 2 bases, with 12 bases between the two germline ends. CDR1 and CDR2 (germline): SGHRS, YFSETQ. The CDR3 consists of 14 residues. For the CDR3, the DNA is TGCGCCAGCAGCCACGACTACGTACAAGAGACCCAGTACTTC. Amino acid sequence: CASSHDYVQETQYF.

This clone has more than one count but fewer than ten. The genes are TRBV6-5 and TRBJ1-1; TRBD1 might be the D (6 bases). V dropped 6 bases and J dropped 2 bases, with 13 bases sitting between them. This CDR3 comprises 14 residues. Germline lookup yields CDR1 MNHEY and CDR2 SVGAGI. The CDR3 nucleotides read TGTGCCAGCAGCCCAACAGGGTTAAACACTGAAGCTTTCTTT. It yields the protein CASSPTGLNTEAFF.

This chain uses TRBV5-1 with TRBJ2-1, with D hard to call. Trimming pared 2 bases from V and 9 bases from J, leaving 15 bases between. The CDR3 covers 14 residues. Per the germline V gene, CDR1 is SGHRS and CDR2 is YFSETQ. CDR3 sequence reads: CASSLPRDTGEQFF. CDR3 nucleotide sequence: TGCGCCAGCAGCTTACCCCGAGATACTGGTGAGCAGTTCTTC.

The genes are TRBV2 and TRBJ2-2, with D hard to call. V was cut by 7 bases and J by 0 bases, with 12 bases left in between. This CDR3 spans 15 amino acids. Germline V gene sequence: CDR1 SNHLY, CDR2 FYNNEI. CDR3 sequence: CASKEQTTNTGELFF. As DNA, the CDR3 is TGTGCCAGCAAGGAGCAGACCACGAACACCGGGGAGCTGTTTTTT.

The gene calls are TRBV7-2 and TRBJ1-1; possibly TRBD1 for D (5 bases). With 1 base removed from V and 1 base from J, the gap between germline ends came to 7 bases. The germline CDR1 and CDR2 sequences are SGHTA and FQGNSA. CDR3 length: 14 amino acids. The DNA for the CDR3 is TGTGCCAGCAGCTTAGGGGGCTGGAACACTGAAGCTTTCTTT. As protein: CASSLGGWNTEAFF.

The gene calls are TRBV30 and TRBJ1-5, with a possible D match to TRBD1 (6 bases). The germline CDR1 and CDR2 sequences are GTSNPN and SVGIG (reference sequence). V was shortened by 2 bases and J by 9 bases, with 17 bases between the two germline ends. The CDR3 has 14 amino acids. The CDR3 region is CAWSPRQERSPQHF. The CDR3 DNA reads TGTGCCTGGAGTCCCAGACAGGAACGGTCGCCCCAGCATTTT. The complete variable domain, with remaining parts taken from reference TRBV30 and TRBJ1-5, reads SQTIHQWPATLVQPVGSPLSLECTVEGTSNPNLYWYRQAAGRGLQLLFYSVGIGQISSEVPQNLSASRPQDRQFILSSKKLLLSDSGFYLCAWSPRQERSPQHFGDGTRLSIL.

The chain uses TRBV27 and TRBJ2-2; weak D call: TRBD1 (5 bases). Germline V gene sequence: CDR1 MNHEY, CDR2 SMNVEV (reference sequence). The V end was cut by 3 bases, the J end by 4 bases, with 18 bases between. CDR3 length: 17 amino acids. The CDR3 loop reads CASSLFSQGVITGELFF. Written as DNA, the CDR3 is TGTGCCAGCAGTTTGTTTAGTCAGGGCGTTATCACCGGGGAGCTGTTTTTT.

The rearrangement links TRBV6-5 to TRBJ1-5; D unclear. The CDR3 extends over 12 amino acids. The germline V and J ends were trimmed by 10 bases and 10 bases, with 17 bases remaining between them. CDR1 is MNHEY and CDR2 is SVGAGI in the germline V gene. The chain's CDR3 is CATPKRDLPQHF. The CDR3 bases are TGTGCCACCCCTAAACGGGATTTACCCCAGCATTTT.

The genes are TRBV5-1 and TRBJ1-6; TRBD1 aligns across 7 bases. Germline CDR1 reads SGHRS; CDR2 reads YFSETQ. V lost 2 bases and J lost 7; bases outside the gene matches: 3. The CDR3 sequence is 14 residues long. CDR3 DNA: TGCGCCAGCAGCTTTGGACAGGAAAATTCACCCCTCCACTTT. Its protein product is CASSFGQENSPLHF.

The chain combines TRBV27 with TRBJ2-7; 9 nucleotides match TRBD2. V lost 6 bases, J lost 2 bases, and 11 bases stayed unmatched. Germline CDR1 and CDR2: MNHEY and SMNVEV (reference sequence). The length of the CDR3 is 16 residues. The CDR3 DNA sequence: TGTGCCAGCAGCTTCCTAAGGACTAGCGTTACCTACGAGCAGTACTTC. Translated: CASSFLRTSVTYEQYF.

This clone was counted between two and nine times. The junction departs from the called germline gene at one end, perhaps through a read error. The chain carries TRBV7-9 and TRBJ2-3; 9 nucleotides agree with TRBD1. Germline V CDR1 and CDR2: SEHNR, FQNEAQ (reference sequence). The CDR3 totals 12 residues. The CDR3 loop is CSGQGNVDTQYF. In DNA, the CDR3 is TGCTCGGGACAGGGTAATGTAGATACGCAGTATTTT.

The chain's CDR3 is CASSGLNLKNEKLFF. The CDR3 DNA is TGTGCCAGCAGTGGGCTCAATTTAAAAAATGAAAAACTGTTTTTT. The V gene is TRBV6-1, the J gene TRBJ1-4; D remains unclear. Trimming pared 4 bases from V and 5 bases from J, leaving 14 bases between. The germline V gene has CDR1 MNHNS and CDR2 SASEGT. The length of the CDR3 is 15 residues.

The J gene is TRBJ1-2, the V gene TRBV9, with no clear D. The CDR3 runs to 12 residues. With 0 bases removed from V and 5 bases from J, the gap between germline ends came to 5 bases. The V gene's germline CDR1 is SGDLS and CDR2 YYNGEE. CDR3 in DNA: TGTGCCAGCAGCGTAGACGAGTATGGCTACACCTTC. It is translated as CASSVDEYGYTF.

V gene TRBV7-2 combines with J gene TRBJ2-5, with D perhaps matching TRBD2 (5 bases). Germline loops: CDR1 SGHTA, CDR2 FQGNSA. V lost 5 bases and J lost 5, with 12 bases in between. The CDR3 is made up of 13 amino acids. The CDR3 sequence: CASSITRGETQYF. The CDR3 DNA reads TGTGCCAGCAGCATAACCAGAGGGGAGACCCAGTACTTC.

This clone came up a few times. The gene calls are TRBV6-5 and TRBJ2-2; D perhaps matches TRBD2 (5 bases). The CDR3 loop spans 13 amino acids. Germline loops: CDR1 MNHEY, CDR2 SVGAGI. V dropped 6 bases and J dropped 5 bases, with 10 bases sitting between them. CDR3 residues: CASRRRTTGELFF. CDR3 sequence (DNA): TGTGCCAGCAGGCGAAGGACTACCGGGGAGCTGTTTTTT.

This chain joins TRBV7-2 and TRBJ2-5; D is possibly TRBD1 (5 bases). V shed 3 bases and J shed 10 bases, with 9 bases lying between them. CDR3 size: 11 residues. The germline V gene encodes CDR1 SGHTA and CDR2 FQGNSA. The CDR3 DNA is TGTGCCAGCAGCTTGGGGCCCCTCCAGTACTTC. As protein: CASSLGPLQYF.

J is TRBJ2-5 and V is TRBV28; a weak D match, TRBD2 (5 bases). This CDR3 spans 14 amino acids. The V end was cut by 5 bases, the J end by 4 bases, with 14 bases between. Germline lookup yields CDR1 MDHEN and CDR2 SYDVKM. The CDR3 is CASSDLGGLETQYF. As DNA, the CDR3 is TGTGCCAGCAGTGACCTCGGAGGACTAGAGACCCAGTACTTC.

This clone was counted between two and nine times. The chain is built from TRBV7-9 and TRBJ2-3; a weak D match, TRBD1 (5 bases). V was clipped by 2 bases and J by 6 bases, with 9 bases between them. CDR1 and CDR2 (germline): SEHNR, FQNEAQ (reference sequence). The CDR3 runs 13 residues. Written as DNA, the CDR3 is TGTGCCAGCAGCTTATCAGGGATGGATACGCAGTATTTT. This translates into CASSLSGMDTQYF.

The chain recombines TRBV5-5 with TRBJ1-5; tentative D call: TRBD1 (5 bases). Germline CDR1 and CDR2: SGHKS and YYEKEE (reference sequence). The CDR3 is 15 residues long. V lost 4 bases and J lost 4, with 15 bases in between. CDR3: CASSRVGEGNQPQHF. For the CDR3, the DNA is TGTGCCAGCAGCCGGGTGGGGGAGGGGAATCAGCCCCAGCATTTT.

This clone was counted between two and nine times. The V and J genes are TRBV6-5 and TRBJ1-3; weak D call: TRBD1 (5 bases). The ends were cut back, 7 bases at V and 4 bases at J, with 17 bases in the middle. CDR1 is MNHEY and CDR2 is SVGAGI in the germline V gene. This CDR3 has 15 amino acids. The CDR3 sequence: CASTRGRGLGNTIYF. CDR3 nucleotide sequence: TGTGCCAGCACTCGGGGGAGGGGACTCGGAAACACCATATATTTT.